This T cell receptor beta chain was documented in a study of siplizumab effects on memory and regulatory T cells. Study-wide results and limits: Naive-or-memory phenotypes were unassignable for roughly 75-97% of proliferating CD4+ or CD8+ clones. Among alloreactive clones, only a minor fraction mapped to unstimulated subsets.

The assay looked at approximately 10^5 TCR templates in each sample. Data came from immunoSEQ multiplex PCR; TCRdb stores just in-frame clones and leaves some out. The sample lists around 87,000 clones, about 87% occurring once. Comment on this clone: The antigen is not known.

CDR1 KGHSH and CDR2 LQKENI come from the germline V gene. V was shortened by 0 bases and J by 3 bases, with 11 bases between the two germline ends. The CDR3 has 15 residues. The V and J genes are TRBV18 and TRBJ1-2, with D unresolved. The specimen sequenced was CD4+ T cells sorted from blood. The sequence derives from a human donor in good health. The CDR3, as DNA: TGTGCCAGCTCACCACCCCAGAGTATCGACTATGGCTACACCTTC. It is translated as CASSPPQSIDYGYTF.